A single sample is the source of the 14 T cell receptor beta chains below, sequenced in a study of a mutant IDH1 vaccine in newly diagnosed glioma. The time point was: baseline, week 1 (first vaccination visit). Treatment reported: pre-vaccination baseline after standard-of-care therapy. TCRdb's copy holds only in-frame clones and misses some; the assay was immunoSEQ multiplex PCR. The sample contains tens of thousands of clones, approximately 90% of which appear only once. The specimen comprised PBMCs, sampled from a glioma patient treated with radiotherapy, temozolomide or both. The receptors shown here come from a man aged 25 to 40 with glioma.

The chain has TRBV2 and TRBJ2-1; 9 bases align to TRBD1. CDR1 and CDR2 from the germline V gene are SNHLY and FYNNEI. J lost 5 bases, V lost 4 bases, and 0 bases had no gene match. There are 13 residues in the CDR3. The CDR3 DNA reads TGTGCCAGCAGTGGGACAGGGGACAATGAGCAGTTCTTC. Translated: CASSGTGDNEQFF.

The chain couples TRBV4-2 to TRBJ2-5; maybe TRBD2 (6 bases). Deletions cut 1 base from V and 5 bases from J, with 14 bases between. Germline V CDR1 and CDR2: LGHNA, YNFKEQ. This CDR3 is built from 15 residues. The CDR3 nucleotides read TGTGCCAGCAGCCAAGCAGGAGCTGGGGGGGAGACCCAGTACTTC. Its translation is CASSQAGAGGETQYF.

The chain combines TRBV19 with TRBJ1-5; the D gene is possibly TRBD1 (5 bases). With 3 bases removed from V and 3 bases from J, the gap between germline ends came to 12 bases. This CDR3 spans 15 amino acids. Germline loops: CDR1 LNHDA, CDR2 SQIVND (reference sequence). As DNA, the CDR3 is TGTGCCAGTAGTATCCGGACACAAGTCAATCAGCCCCAGCATTTT. Amino acid sequence: CASSIRTQVNQPQHF.

V and J are TRBV12-5 and TRBJ1-4; D not resolved. Germline V CDR1 and CDR2: LGHNT, FRNRAP. V was trimmed by 0 bases and J by 11 bases, leaving 10 bases between them. The CDR3 is 13 amino acids. The DNA for the CDR3 is TGTGCTAGTGGTTTGGTACGGCAGGCCAAACTGTTTTTT. It specifies CASGLVRQAKLFF.

J is TRBJ1-2 and V is TRBV4-1; TRBD1 aligns across 7 bases. J was trimmed by 5 bases and V by 2 bases; bases with no gene match: 5. This CDR3 region has 14 residues. From germline, CDR1 is MGHRA and CDR2 YSYEKL. CDR3 amino acids: CASSQQTGRYGYTF. CDR3 in DNA: TGCGCCAGCAGCCAACAGACAGGGCGGTATGGCTACACCTTC.

The rearrangement uses TRBV27 and TRBJ2-3; a possible D gene is TRBD2 (7 bases). Trimming took 3 bases from V and 6 from J, leaving 13 bases between them. The CDR3 contains 14 residues. The germline V gene has CDR1 MNHEY and CDR2 SMNVEV (reference sequence). In DNA, the CDR3 is TGTGCCAGCAGTTTGAGGGGGAGGGGTGATACGCAGTATTTT. Amino acids: CASSLRGRGDTQYF.

This clone appeared a single time. The V and J genes are TRBV5-1 and TRBJ2-2, with TRBD2 identical over 10 bases. CDR3 length: 15 amino acids. With V trimmed by 6 bases and J by 6 bases, 8 bases remained unmatched. CDR1 is SGHRS and CDR2 is YFSETQ in the germline V gene. As DNA, the CDR3 is TGCGCCAGCACCACGATAGCGGGAGGTGCCGGGGAGCTGTTTTTT. Amino acid sequence: CASTTIAGGAGELFF.

This chain uses TRBV30 with TRBJ1-6; no definite D call. The CDR3 covers 13 residues. Germline V gene lookup returns CDR1 GTSNPN and CDR2 SVGIG (reference sequence). V dropped 2 bases and J dropped 7 bases, with 9 bases sitting between them. The CDR3 loop is CAWSKTPNSPLHF. Here the CDR3 DNA reads TGTGCCTGGAGTAAGACACCGAATTCACCCCTCCACTTT.

Here the CDR3 DNA reads TGTGCCAGTATGGGAGGGGCGAGCTATGGCTACACCTTC. Its translation: CASMGGASYGYTF. The V gene is TRBV19, the J gene TRBJ1-2; the D gene is possibly TRBD1 (5 bases). CDR3 length: 13 amino acids. Deletions cut 7 bases from V and 4 bases from J, with 13 bases between. Germline CDR1 reads LNHDA; CDR2 reads SQIVND (reference sequence).

The chain uses TRBV12-2 and TRBJ2-7; the D call of TRBD1 is as the table states it, not checked on the DNA. TRBV12-2 is a recognized pseudogene. The CDR3 has 17 residues. The CDR3 loop is CASRLTLGSPDTYEQYF. In DNA, the CDR3 is TGTGCAAGTCGCTTAACTCTTGGCTCGCCAGACACCTACGAGCAGTACTTC.

This clone was observed a handful of times. The chain is built from TRBV5-1 and TRBJ1-1, with 7 positions matching TRBD1. The CDR3 extends over 14 amino acids. Germline CDR1 reads SGHRS; CDR2 reads YFSETQ. The ends lost 5 bases at V and 0 bases at J; junction bases unmatched: 4. The CDR3 nucleotides read TGCGCCAGCAGGGAACAGGGGTTGAACACTGAAGCTTTCTTT. This translates into CASREQGLNTEAFF.

V is TRBV27 and J is TRBJ2-1; D might be TRBD1 or TRBD2, each matching 5 bases. Germline lookup yields CDR1 MNHEY and CDR2 SMNVEV (reference sequence). The CDR3 has 14 residues. V lost 0 bases and J 7 bases, leaving 10 bases between the germline ends. CDR3: CASSLSRWGNEQFF. The CDR3, as DNA: TGTGCCAGCAGTTTATCCAGGTGGGGGAATGAGCAGTTCTTC.

The gene calls are TRBV19 and TRBJ2-2, with a tentative D call TRBD1 (6 bases). The CDR3 has 13 residues. Per germline, CDR1 LNHDA and CDR2 SQIVND (reference sequence). The V end was cut by 6 bases, the J end by 6 bases, with 11 bases between. The CDR3 DNA is TGTGCCAGTAGACAGGGTATCGCCGGGGAGCTGTTTTTT. Translation: CASRQGIAGELFF.

The chain employs TRBV9 and TRBJ2-5; 7 bases are a match to TRBD2. Germline lookup yields CDR1 SGDLS and CDR2 YYNGEE. The CDR3 runs to 15 residues. V shed 4 bases and J 4 bases; nucleotides not matched to a gene: 10. The CDR3 protein is CASSPLLAAVETQYF. The CDR3 DNA sequence: TGTGCCAGCAGCCCTCTTCTAGCGGCTGTAGAGACCCAGTACTTC.